Sequencing of this TCR beta chain was carried out in a study of T cells in Graves' hyperthyroidism and ophthalmopathy. Study results and limitations: By a 13 V-J model, ophthalmopathy was set apart from stable hyperthyroidism.

Based on clinical symptoms, serum thyroxine and TRAb, thyroid ultrasound and orbital computed tomography, diagnoses were reached. The sample holds many counts of this clonotype. Its specificity is unknown. Losses at the gene ends were 6 bases for V and 5 bases for J; bases not matched to a gene: 7. The CDR3 totals 15 residues. Germline V gene lookup returns CDR1 MDHEN and CDR2 SYDVKM. TCR beta CDR3 regions were amplified from RNA. An initial round of RT-PCR targeting the TCR CDR3 relied on the HTBI primer set. TCRdb reanalysed the multiplex PCR reads using MiXCR and keeps one entry per CDR3 protein. The table includes some 350,000 distinct CDR3 sequences, about a fifth detected once.

The sequenced sample consisted of blood. This sequence was found in a woman aged 18-29 years with Graves' hyperthyroidism. The rearrangement links TRBV28 to TRBJ2-5, with 12 bases identical to TRBD1. DNA of the CDR3: TGTGCCAGCAGCGACCGGGACAGGGGGCGGGAGACCCAGTACTTC. Its protein product is CASSDRDRGRETQYF.